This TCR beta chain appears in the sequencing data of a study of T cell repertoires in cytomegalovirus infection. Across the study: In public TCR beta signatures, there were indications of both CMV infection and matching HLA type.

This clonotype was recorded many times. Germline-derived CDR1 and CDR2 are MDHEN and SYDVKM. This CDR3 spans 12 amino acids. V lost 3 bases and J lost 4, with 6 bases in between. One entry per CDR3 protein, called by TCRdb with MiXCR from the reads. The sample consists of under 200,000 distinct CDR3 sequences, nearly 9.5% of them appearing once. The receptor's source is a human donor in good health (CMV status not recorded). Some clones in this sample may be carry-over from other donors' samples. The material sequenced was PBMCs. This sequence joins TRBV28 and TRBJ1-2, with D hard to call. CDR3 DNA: TGTGCCAGCAGTTTCAGCTTCTATGGCTACACCTTC. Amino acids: CASSFSFYGYTF.